This is a list of T cell receptor beta chains from one sample in a study of T cells in localized non-small cell lung cancer. The data were produced by immunoSEQ multiplex PCR, yet TCRdb's version contains in-frame clones alone and is incomplete. This table holds over 35,000 clones, around 86% found once. Here the sequenced sample was peripheral blood mononuclear cells, taken before any cancer treatment. These receptors all come from a male donor at least 60 years old with stage II lung adenocarcinoma. Each CDR3 is given with its conserved first and last residue. The D gene is left open where the match is weak. A clone size is listed for some rows: how often the clone was seen (once, few, many), or a class if it is expanded.

>TRBV27|TRBJ1-1|-|-
CASRKQRYMNTEAFF
TGTGCCAGCAGAAAACAGAGATACATGAACACTGAAGCTTTCTTT
>TRBV4-1|TRBJ1-2|-|-
CASSPPSYYGYTF
TGCGCCAGCTCGCCCCCCAGCTACTATGGCTACACCTTC
>TRBV20-1|TRBJ1-1|-|-
CRQSGNTEAFF
TGCAGGCAAAGCGGGAACACTGAAGCTTTCTTT
>TRBV28|TRBJ2-1|-|TRBD2
CASRHLAASSYNEQFF
TGTGCCAGCAGGCATCTAGCGGCAAGCTCCTACAATGAGCAGTTCTTC
>TRBV19|TRBJ2-2|-|-
CATTLDSYSTGELFF
TGTGCCACCACCCTAGACAGTTACTCTACCGGGGAGCTGTTTTTT
>TRBV19|TRBJ2-1|once|-
CASSIVPSAYNEQFF
TGTGCCAGTAGTATAGTCCCTAGCGCCTACAATGAGCAGTTCTTC
>TRBV30|TRBJ2-1|few|TRBD2
CACPRGRASGRNNEQFF
TGTGCCTGCCCCAGGGGTAGGGCTAGCGGGCGGAACAATGAGCAGTTCTTC
>TRBV10-3|TRBJ2-7|-|TRBD1
CAISDLPGQGVDEQYF
TGTGCCATCAGTGATTTACCGGGACAGGGAGTGGACGAGCAGTACTTC
>TRBV10-2|TRBJ2-1|once|-
CASSEYSSSSEQFF
TGCGCCAGCAGTGAGTATTCCTCTTCCAGTGAGCAGTTCTTC
>TRBV28|TRBJ1-1|once|-
CASSSNRGRGLEAFF
TGTGCCAGCAGTTCAAACCGGGGTAGGGGCCTTGAAGCTTTCTTT
>TRBV20-1|TRBJ2-1|-|-
CSGDSYNEQFF
TGCAGCGGGGACTCCTACAATGAGCAGTTCTTC
>TRBV6-6|TRBJ1-3|-|TRBD1
CASRPDRAGNTIYF
TGTGCCAGCAGACCGGACAGGGCTGGAAACACCATATATTTT